This TCR beta chain is drawn from a study of CD8 T cells in Susac syndrome. Study-wide findings and caveats: Only a relatively small number of individuals were included in the TCR sequencing and HLA analysis.

Comments on this clonotype: Its antigen is as yet unknown.

Peripheral blood CD8+ and CD4+ T cells were profiled by TCR beta sequencing. The CD8+ and CD4+ T cells were isolated magnetically using a negative isolation approach, whereas the TEMRA cells were enriched by FACS. Reverse transcription of 0.5 to 1 ug RNA was performed with random hexamers. An immunoSEQ multiplex PCR generated amplified TCR beta CDR3 products spanning 54 Vbeta and 13 Jbeta. MiXCR, run by TCRdb on the immunoSEQ multiplex PCR reads, gives a single entry per CDR3 protein. The sample consists of under 550,000 distinct CDR3 sequences, more than 70% of them appearing once. V gave up 1 base and J gave up 3 bases, with 18 bases separating them. This CDR3 is 17 amino acids long. CDR1 and CDR2 from the germline V gene are LNHNV and YYDKDF (reference sequence).

The gene calls are TRBV15 and TRBJ2-5; D is unclear. The TCR sequence derives from a human donor with multiple sclerosis. Sequencing was done on a sample of CD8+ T cells from PBMCs. The CDR3 region is CATSRVGFRAVEETQYF. The CDR3 region has the DNA TGTGCCACCAGCAGAGTGGGTTTTCGTGCAGTTGAAGAGACCCAGTACTTC.